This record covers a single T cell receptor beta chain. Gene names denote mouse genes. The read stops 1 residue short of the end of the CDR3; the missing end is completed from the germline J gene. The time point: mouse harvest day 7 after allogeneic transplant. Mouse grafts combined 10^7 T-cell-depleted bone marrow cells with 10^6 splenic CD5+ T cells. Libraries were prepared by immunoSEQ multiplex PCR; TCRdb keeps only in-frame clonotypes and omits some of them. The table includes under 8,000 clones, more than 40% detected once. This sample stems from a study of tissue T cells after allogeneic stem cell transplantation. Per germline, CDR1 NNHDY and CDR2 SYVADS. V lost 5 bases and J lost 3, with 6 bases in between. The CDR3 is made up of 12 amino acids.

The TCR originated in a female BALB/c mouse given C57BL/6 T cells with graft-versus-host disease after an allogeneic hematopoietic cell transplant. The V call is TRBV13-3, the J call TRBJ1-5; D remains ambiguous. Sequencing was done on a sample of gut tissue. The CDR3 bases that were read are TGTGCCAGCAGGACTATCAACCAGGCTCCGCTT. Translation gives CASRTINQAPL. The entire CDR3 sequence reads CASRTINQAPLF.